This T cell receptor beta chain appears in the sequencing data of a study of T cells in localized non-small cell lung cancer (dated by TCRdb to 2020 to 2022). With regard to the full study: T cell repertoires of 200 to 250 early-stage NSCLC patients were analyzed, with tumors being compared against uninvolved tumor-adjacent lungs. The mean age of the NSCLC patients was roughly 70 years, with 130 or so men and 100 to 110 women. The cohort was made up of around 250 treatment-naive NSCLC patients whose localized lung tumors had been resected. Broader findings and caveats from the paper: Because multi-region tumor sequencing was not done, intratumor heterogeneity could not be ruled out. Longer overall survival was associated with higher T cell density in blood, whereas shorter survival was associated with higher clonality in adjacent lung. Because the study design was exploratory, TCR variables were selected using unadjusted p-values without false-discovery rate correction. Uninvolved tumor-adjacent lung showed the highest T cell clonality, higher than tumor, which suggests more focused antigenic responses in the uninvolved tumor-adjacent lung. Of the top 100 tumor clones, a median of approximately 60 were detected in paired uninvolved adjacent lung; around 30 were also among that lung's top 100.

Comments on this clone: Its antigen is not yet known. Per-nucleotide qualities are absent, and no much larger clonotype sits a single base away.

The immunoSEQ Assay was used to sequence TCR beta CDR3 regions from DNA. The source study handled its data this way. T cell density was computed as TCR beta template counts normalized to usable DNA estimated by amplifying housekeeping genes. Richness was estimated using the preseqR package, with extrapolation to 400,000 templates for PBMC samples and to 120,000 templates for tissue samples. Clonality was taken to be one minus Pielou's evenness. To identify tissue-enriched TCRs, differential abundance testing was run on productive amino-acid clonotypes with a minimum total count of 5 and an alpha of 0.1. The Jaccard Index and the Morisita Overlap Index were used to measure repertoire overlap between compartments. TCR beta CDR3s were clustered by GLIPH together with public tetramer-defined viral CDR3s, and at least three viral sequences plus V-gene enrichment were required for viral motifs. This immuneACCESS table, as held by TCRdb, lists in-frame sequences with V and J called but not all clones. Of the missing ones, under half trace to an unresolved V gene in checked studies; the others have no known cause. V and J calls and clone size follow that table, whereas D and trimming were derived from the DNA. For this sample the table gives around 9,200 clones, of which under 90% were detected only once. The ten largest clonotypes hold over 2% of the sample.

At diagnosis, peripheral blood, uninvolved tumor-adjacent lung and tumor were collected and were preserved as a mix of fresh-frozen and FFPE material. For TCR repertoire profiling, blood samples were analyzed as peripheral blood mononuclear cells. Sequences were derived from peripheral blood, sampled before any cancer treatment. The clonotype originates from a female donor older than 55 with stage II squamous cell lung carcinoma.

The CDR3 amino acid sequence is: CASARSTGSYNEQFF. The DNA sequence reads TGTGCCAGCGCCAGGTCCACTGGCTCCTACAATGAGCAGTTCTTC. The receptor chain draws on TRBV9 and TRBJ2-1; a confident D gene designation cannot be given. According to the germline V gene, CDR1 reads SGDLS and CDR2 reads YYNGEE. The CDR3, from cysteine to phenylalanine, totals 15 residues. Left in the record is the CDR3 DNA by itself, 45 bases read in frame from the first base. The V and J ends are trimmed by 7 bases and 0 bases, leaving 14 bases between them.